A single sample gave rise to the 20 T cell receptor beta chains below, sequenced in a study of blood T cells in healthy people across ages. Combining a sample-barcoded 5' primer with a J-beta primer mix, a second PCR ran for about 7 to 12 cycles. TCRdb fed the 5' RACE reads into MiXCR, producing one record per CDR3 protein. This table has fewer than 750,000 distinct CDR3 sequences, 52% appearing once. Sequencing input: blood. Receptors originate from a woman of 80 years or more in good health.

This chain uses TRBV15 with TRBJ2-1, with unresolved D. Germline V gives CDR1 LNHNV, CDR2 YYDKDF (reference sequence). Trimming took off 3 bases at V and 2 bases at J, with 5 bases between the two ends. The CDR3 has 13 amino acids. This CDR3 reads CATSSGPYNEQFF. The CDR3 DNA is TGTGCCACCAGCAGCGGCCCCTACAATGAGCAGTTCTTC. The whole variable domain, filled in from reference TRBV15 and TRBJ2-1, reads DAMVIQNPRYQVTQFGKPVTLSCSQTLNHNVMYWYQQKSSQAPKLLFHYYDKDFNNEADTPDNFQSRRPNTSFCFLDIRSPGLGDTAMYLCATSSGPYNEQFFGPGTRLTVL.

Concerning this clonotype: One end of the junction fails to match germline, which may point to a read error. The rearrangement uses TRBV25-1 and TRBJ2-5; D call uncertain. CDR1 is MGHDK and CDR2 is SYGVNS in the germline V gene. The CDR3 is 8 amino acids. The CDR3, as DNA: TGTGCCGGCAGTGTCTGGTACTTC. Translation gives CAGSVWYF.

The J gene is TRBJ2-5, the V gene TRBV7-2; D assignment may be TRBD1 or TRBD2 (5 bases each). The CDR3 has 15 amino acids. V gave up 6 bases and J gave up 1 base, with 15 bases separating them. In germline, CDR1 is SGHTA, CDR2 FQGNSA. This chain's CDR3 is CASRAGATVQETQYF. CDR3 DNA: TGTGCCAGCAGGGCCGGGGCCACCGTCCAAGAGACCCAGTACTTC.

The chain is built from TRBV5-1 and TRBJ2-7; 7 nucleotides match TRBD2. Germline values: CDR1 SGHRS, CDR2 YFSETQ. The CDR3 length is 13 residues. Trimming removed 7 bases from V and 0 bases from J; junction bases left unmatched: 4. CDR3 sequence: CASGREDSYEQYF. CDR3 in DNA: TGCGCCAGCGGGAGGGAGGACTCCTACGAGCAGTACTTC.

About this clonotype itself: This may be a read error, as it is one base from a much larger clone. The CDR3 here is CVSTGGSYNEQFF. The CDR3 coding sequence is TGTGTCAGCACTGGCGGGAGCTACAATGAGCAGTTCTTC. This chain uses TRBV9 with TRBJ2-1; TRBD2 aligns across 7 bases. The CDR3 sequence is 13 residues long. The germline V gene has CDR1 SGDLS and CDR2 YYNGEE.

The chain is built from TRBV29-1 and TRBJ2-3, with 9 bases that match TRBD2. The germline CDR1 and CDR2 sequences are SQVTM and ANQGSEA. Trimming cost V 6 bases and J 6 bases; bases outside gene matches: 13. The CDR3 covers 15 residues. Written as DNA, the CDR3 is TGCAGCGTCGCCGGGACTAGCAAACAATTGGATACGCAGTATTTT. Protein product: CSVAGTSKQLDTQYF.

The V gene is TRBV29-1, the J gene TRBJ1-5, with 7 bases matching TRBD1. The germline V gene has CDR1 SQVTM and CDR2 ANQGSEA. V shed 4 bases and J 3 bases; nucleotides not matched to a gene: 6. The CDR3 is 14 residues long. DNA for the CDR3: TGCAGCGTTGGCATCGGACAGGTCAATCAGCCCCAGCATTTT. It yields the protein CSVGIGQVNQPQHF.

The chain recombines TRBV20-1 with TRBJ2-7, with D unresolved. The V and J ends lost 6 bases and 4 bases respectively, with 19 bases between them. The CDR3 is 14 residues long. The V gene's germline CDR1 is DFQATT and CDR2 SNEGSKA (reference sequence). The CDR3 sequence: CSAIVAQSQYEQYF. The CDR3 coding sequence is TGCAGTGCCATCGTGGCCCAGTCACAGTACGAGCAGTACTTC.

The V call is TRBV20-1, the J call TRBJ1-2, with D unclear. The CDR3 totals 13 residues. The germline gives CDR1 DFQATT, CDR2 SNEGSKA (reference sequence). Trimming shortened V by 4 bases and J by 6 bases, and 15 bases separated the two germline ends. The CDR3 is CSAIDEGSHGYTF. For the CDR3, the DNA is TGCAGTGCTATAGACGAAGGCAGCCATGGCTACACCTTC.

The gene calls are TRBV10-1 and TRBJ2-7; 7 nucleotides line up with TRBD1. There are 14 residues in the CDR3. Germline V CDR1 and CDR2: WNHNN, SYGVQD (reference sequence). With 5 bases clipped from V and 3 bases from J, the junction kept 7 bases outside the gene matches. DNA of the CDR3: TGCGCCAGCAGTCTGGGACAGAGTTTCTACGAGCAGTACTTC. As protein: CASSLGQSFYEQYF.

The CDR3 loop is CASSWDRGSEQYF. In DNA, the CDR3 is TGTGCCAGCAGCTGGGACAGGGGGAGCGAGCAGTACTTC. The rearrangement uses TRBV5-4 and TRBJ2-7, with TRBD1 matching 11 bases. Losses at the gene ends were 3 bases for V and 6 bases for J; bases not matched to a gene: 2. The CDR3 spans 13 residues. Germline assignment: CDR1 SGHNT and CDR2 YYREEE (reference sequence).

The V call is TRBV12-3 or TRBV12-4, the J call TRBJ2-1; 9 bases are a match to TRBD2. Germline trimming cut 4 bases from V and 2 bases from J; bases unmatched to any gene: 3. The CDR3 sequence is 15 residues long. CDR3 DNA sequence: TGTGCCAGCAGTTCTAGCGGGGCGACCTACAATGAGCAGTTCTTC. As protein: CASSSSGATYNEQFF.

Many counts were recorded for this clonotype. V and J are TRBV4-1 and TRBJ2-7; 9 bases are shared with TRBD2. The germline CDR1 and CDR2 sequences are MGHRA and YSYEKL. The CDR3 runs 13 residues. With 3 bases clipped from V and 6 bases from J, the junction kept 3 bases outside the gene matches. CDR3: CASSHVAGVEQYF. In DNA, the CDR3 is TGCGCCAGCAGCCACGTAGCGGGAGTCGAGCAGTACTTC.

V and J are TRBV6-6 and TRBJ1-3; no definite D call. Germline CDR1 is MNHNY and CDR2 is SVGAGI (reference sequence). The CDR3 extends over 16 amino acids. The germline V and J ends were trimmed by 0 bases and 0 bases, with 9 bases remaining between them. CDR3: CASSYSGLDSGNTIYF. CDR3 nucleotide sequence: TGTGCCAGCAGTTACTCCGGGCTTGACTCTGGAAACACCATATATTTT.

This clonotype was counted ten times or more. The rearrangement uses TRBV20-1 and TRBJ2-3, with TRBD2 as a possible D gene (5 bases). This CDR3 has 15 amino acids. The V gene's germline CDR1 is DFQATT and CDR2 SNEGSKA (reference sequence). The germline V and J ends were trimmed by 6 bases and 2 bases, with 18 bases remaining between them. The CDR3 is CSARDSGKVTDTQYF. CDR3 DNA sequence: TGCAGTGCGAGGGATTCCGGGAAAGTCACAGATACGCAGTATTTT.

In this sample, this clonotype turned up once. The chain has TRBV10-3 and TRBJ2-5, with no clear D. Deletions cut 0 bases from V and 7 bases from J, with 15 bases between. This CDR3 region has 15 residues. Germline V CDR1 and CDR2: ENHRY, SYGVKD. The CDR3 sequence is CAISESLQEFGTQYF. The CDR3 DNA sequence: TGTGCCATCAGTGAGTCACTTCAGGAATTTGGGACCCAGTACTTC.

This clonotype was recorded at least ten times. The J gene is TRBJ2-1, the V gene TRBV7-8; maybe TRBD2 (6 bases). V was pared by 5 bases and J by 8 bases, with 16 bases between. The CDR3 runs 14 residues. The germline CDR1 and CDR2 sequences are SGHVS and FQNEAQ. The CDR3 loop is CASSGEALAYEQFF. In DNA, the CDR3 is TGTGCCAGCAGCGGAGAGGCACTAGCCTATGAGCAGTTCTTC.

V gene TRBV5-1 combines with J gene TRBJ1-2; D unresolved. CDR1 is SGHRS and CDR2 is YFSETQ in the germline V gene. V was pared by 4 bases and J by 2 bases, with 12 bases between. The CDR3 extends over 14 amino acids. The CDR3 DNA reads as TGCGCCAGCAGCCCTGTAAGGGTGAACTATGGCTACACCTTC. Protein product: CASSPVRVNYGYTF.

This clonotype was detected many times. J is TRBJ2-3 and V is TRBV12-3 or TRBV12-4, with no clear D. The V and J ends lost 1 base and 4 bases respectively, with 9 bases between them. The CDR3 spans 14 residues. The CDR3: CASSLGGDSDTQYF. Here the CDR3 DNA reads TGTGCCAGCAGTTTAGGTGGGGATTCAGATACGCAGTATTTT.

The chain has TRBV9 and TRBJ2-4; weak D call: TRBD2 (7 bases). V gave up 3 bases and J gave up 0 bases, with 19 bases separating them. Per the germline V gene, CDR1 is SGDLS and CDR2 is YYNGEE. The CDR3 is made up of 18 amino acids. The CDR3 sequence is CASSEGGTGALAKNIQYF. For the CDR3, the DNA is TGTGCCAGCAGCGAGGGGGGGACGGGGGCTTTAGCCAAAAACATTCAGTACTTC.